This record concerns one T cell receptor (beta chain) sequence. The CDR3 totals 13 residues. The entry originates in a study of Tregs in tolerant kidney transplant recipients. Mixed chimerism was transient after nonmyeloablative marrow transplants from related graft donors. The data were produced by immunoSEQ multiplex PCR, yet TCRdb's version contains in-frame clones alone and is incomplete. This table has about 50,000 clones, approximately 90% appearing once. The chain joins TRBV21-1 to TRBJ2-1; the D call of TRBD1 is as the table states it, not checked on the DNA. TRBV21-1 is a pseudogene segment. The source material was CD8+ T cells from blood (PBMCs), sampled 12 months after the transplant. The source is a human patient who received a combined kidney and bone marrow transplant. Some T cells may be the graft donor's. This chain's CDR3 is CASSKGTDYEQFF. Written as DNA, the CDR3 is TGTGCCAGCAGCAAAGGGACAGACTACGAGCAGTTCTTC.